Given below is one T cell receptor (beta chain) in context. The sample originates from a study of OX40 agonist ivuxolimab in advanced cancers. Data came from immunoSEQ multiplex PCR; TCRdb stores just in-frame clones and leaves some out. The table includes about 51,000 clones, about 88% detected once. The CDR3 runs to 13 residues. V was shortened by 1 base and J by 7 bases, with 9 bases between the two germline ends. Germline V gene sequence: CDR1 SGHKS, CDR2 YYEKEE (reference sequence). The chain recombines TRBV5-5 with TRBJ2-1; D remains ambiguous. This TCR came from an adult with an advanced solid tumor such as melanoma, head and neck, liver or kidney cancer. This specimen consisted of CD4+ or CD8+ T cells sorted from blood, obtained in a trial of the OX40 agonist ivuxolimab. Here the CDR3 DNA reads TGTGCCAGCAGCTTGAGACCGATTAATGAGCAGTTCTTC. This sequence encodes CASSLRPINEQFF.